This TCR beta chain was captured in a study of T cell repertoires in cytomegalovirus infection. A few counts support this clonotype. The antigen is not known. The CDR3 is 14 amino acids. Germline V gives CDR1 SGDLS, CDR2 YYNGEE. The ends were cut back, 0 bases at V and 4 bases at J, with 10 bases in the middle. Via MiXCR, TCRdb re-called the reads, giving one row per CDR3 protein. Seen here are some 900,000 distinct CDR3 sequences, about 33% observed once, and the top ten hold around 12%. The chain employs TRBV9 and TRBJ1-1, with D perhaps TRBD1 (5 bases). The material was cultured CD8+ T cells from PBMCs, obtained from culture after CMV antigen stimulation. The origin of this receptor is a human donor in good health (CMV status not recorded). Some clones in this sample may be carry-over from other donors' samples. CDR3 nucleotide sequence: TGTGCCAGCAGCGTAGATGGGGCAAGCACTGAAGCTTTCTTT. The encoded protein is CASSVDGASTEAFF.